Listed below are T cell receptor beta chains from one sample, sequenced in a study of CD8 T cells in ankylosing spondylitis. Each CDR3 protein is one row after TCRdb ran MiXCR on the 5' RACE reads. This sample yields 800,000 to 900,000 distinct CDR3 sequences, of which approximately 12% are seen a single time; approximately 0.46% belongs to the top ten. The specimen was blood, either unsorted or a sorted T cell fraction (not recorded which). Every receptor here comes from a male donor with ankylosing spondylitis. Each CDR3 is given with its conserved first and last residue. A D gene is named only where the DNA matches it firmly. A clone size is listed for some rows: how often the clone was seen (once, few, many), or a class if it is expanded.

TRBV6-5	TRBJ2-2	NA	NA	CASSYDYSLRANTGELFF	TGTGCCAGCAGTTACGACTACAGCCTGAGAGCGAACACCGGGGAGCTGTTTTTT
TRBV20-1	TRBJ1-6	NA	NA	CSATRPGLNSPLHF	TGCAGTGCTACTCGACCGGGGCTTAATTCACCCCTCCACTTT
TRBV6-2/TRBV6-3	TRBJ2-3	NA	NA	CASKGRRDTQYF	TGTGCCAGCAAAGGGAGAAGGGATACGCAGTATTTT
TRBV20-1	TRBJ2-3	few	NA	CSAASAWAQYF	TGCAGTGCTGCTAGCGCTTGGGCGCAGTATTTT
TRBV28	TRBJ2-5	NA	NA	CASRTGWDSETQYF	TGTGCCAGCAGAACAGGGTGGGATTCGGAGACCCAGTACTTC
TRBV5-1	TRBJ1-2	NA	NA	CASSLFQTNYGYTF	TGCGCCAGCAGCTTGTTCCAGACGAACTATGGCTACACCTTC
TRBV7-2	TRBJ2-7	many	TRBD1	CASSRDRVSPEQYF	TGTGCCAGCAGCCGGGACAGGGTTTCCCCGGAGCAGTACTTC
TRBV20-1	TRBJ2-1	many	TRBD1	CSARDLGQGAYNEQFF	TGCAGTGCTAGAGATCTTGGACAGGGGGCCTACAATGAGCAGTTCTTC
TRBV7-2	TRBJ1-6	many	NA	CASSQVGQLPLPLHF	TGTGCCAGCAGCCAAGTAGGCCAACTTCCTCTCCCCCTCCACTTT
TRBV28	TRBJ1-2	few	NA	CASSLPMDGGEGYTF	TGTGCCAGCAGTTTACCCATGGACGGAGGGGAAGGCTACACCTTC
TRBV5-5	TRBJ1-2	NA	NA	CASSLEYRVSYGYTF	TGTGCCAGCAGCTTGGAGTATAGGGTTAGCTATGGCTACACCTTC
TRBV4-3	TRBJ1-6	few	NA	CASSQARGNSPLHF	TGCGCCAGCAGCCAAGCCAGGGGAAATTCACCCCTCCACTTT
TRBV7-2	TRBJ1-5	NA	TRBD1	CASSLRQGGKNQPQHF	TGTGCCAGCAGCCTGCGACAGGGAGGGAAAAATCAGCCCCAGCATTTT
TRBV24-1	TRBJ2-1	few	TRBD1	CATSDLLDRGGNEQFF	TGTGCCACCAGTGACCTACTGGACAGGGGGGGAAATGAGCAGTTCTTC
TRBV5-1	TRBJ1-4	few	TRBD1	CASSLIPGQEGEKLFF	TGCGCCAGCAGCTTGATACCGGGACAGGAAGGAGAAAAACTGTTTTTT
TRBV6-5	TRBJ2-7	NA	NA	CASSYYTGPSYEQYF	TGTGCCAGCAGTTACTACACAGGGCCAAGCTACGAGCAGTACTTC
TRBV29-1	TRBJ2-5	few	TRBD2	CSVVNRTSKETQYF	TGCAGCGTGGTGAATCGGACTAGTAAGGAAACCCAGTACTTC
TRBV5-1	TRBJ2-7	many	NA	CASSLYGGYEQYF	TGCGCCAGCAGCTTGTATGGGGGCTACGAGCAGTACTTC
TRBV21-1	TRBJ2-1	NA	NA	CASSKRREGCEQFF	TGTGCCAGCAGCAAAAGGCGAGAGGGATGTGAGCAGTTCTTC
TRBV29-1	TRBJ2-1	NA	TRBD2	CSVEVGGRSNEQFF	TGCAGCGTTGAGGTGGGAGGGCGCAGCAATGAGCAGTTCTTC
TRBV4-1	TRBJ2-1	NA	NA	CAISQAVVSGNNEQFF	TGCGCCATCAGCCAAGCGGTGGTGAGCGGTAACAATGAGCAGTTCTTC
TRBV6-5	TRBJ2-7	NA	NA	CASRGGVGEQYF	TGTGCCAGCAGGGGAGGCGTCGGCGAGCAGTACTTC
TRBV6-2/TRBV6-3	TRBJ1-1	few	NA	CASRRGFDTEAFF	TGTGCCAGCAGACGGGGGTTCGACACTGAAGCTTTCTTT
TRBV7-6	TRBJ1-2	NA	TRBD1	CASSGGQGEYGYTF	TGTGCCAGCAGCGGCGGACAGGGAGAGTATGGCTACACCTTC
TRBV5-5	TRBJ1-4	many	NA	CASSLWQGLKEKLFF	TGTGCCAGCAGCCTATGGCAGGGGCTGAAAGAAAAACTGTTTTTT
TRBV6-2/TRBV6-3	TRBJ1-2	few	TRBD1	CASRGTVDRGYGYTF	TGTGCCAGCAGGGGGACAGTAGATCGCGGATATGGCTACACCTTC
TRBV5-1	TRBJ1-1	few	NA	CASTGWESANTEAFF	TGCGCCAGCACGGGGTGGGAATCGGCGAACACTGAAGCTTTCTTT
TRBV7-9	TRBJ1-2	NA	TRBD1	CASSDRDSLFFNYGYTF	TGTGCCAGCAGCGACCGGGACAGCCTCTTCTTTAACTATGGCTACACCTTC
TRBV12-2	TRBJ1-1	few	NA	CASRLPRQGMNTEAFF	TGTGCAAGTCGCTTACCTCGCCAGGGAATGAACACTGAAGCTTTCTTT
TRBV7-3	TRBJ1-1	few	NA	CASSLGGADEAFF	TGTGCCAGCAGCTTAGGGGGGGCCGATGAAGCTTTCTTT
TRBV11-2	TRBJ2-3	few	TRBD1	CASSNADQTGFTDTQYF	TGTGCCAGCAGCAACGCGGACCAGACAGGGTTCACAGATACGCAGTATTTT
TRBV4-3	TRBJ2-7	NA	NA	CASSQDKGDGTYEQYF	TGCGCCAGCAGCCAAGATAAAGGGGACGGCACCTACGAGCAGTACTTC
TRBV12-3/TRBV12-4	TRBJ1-1	many	NA	CASSLGGRGTEAFF	TGTGCCAGCAGCTTAGGGGGGAGAGGAACTGAAGCTTTCTTT
TRBV5-6	TRBJ2-2	NA	NA	CASSSGAFCGELFF	TGTGCCAGCAGCTCCGGGGCATTCTGCGGGGAGCTGTTTTTT
TRBV4-3	TRBJ1-2	few	NA	CASSQENYYGYTF	TGCGCCAGCAGCCAAGAGAACTACTATGGCTACACCTTC
TRBV3-1	TRBJ2-7	NA	NA	CASSHLREQYF	TGTGCCAGCAGTCATTTACGCGAGCAGTACTTC
TRBV6-5	TRBJ1-4	few	NA	CASSYSTVGGSGEKLFF	TGTGCCAGCAGTTACTCGACAGTTGGGGGCTCGGGGGAAAAACTGTTTTTT
TRBV4-3	TRBJ1-4	NA	NA	CASSQDRRQGSEKLFF	TGCGCCAGCAGCCAAGATAGGCGGCAGGGGTCTGAAAAACTGTTTTTT
TRBV29-1	TRBJ1-4	many	TRBD1	CSVDPTGSEKLFF	TGCAGCGTTGATCCGACAGGGTCCGAAAAACTGTTTTTT
TRBV20-1	TRBJ2-2	few	NA	CSAFSGVSPTGELFF	TGCAGTGCTTTTAGCGGTGTTAGCCCCACCGGGGAGCTGTTTTTT
TRBV4-3	TRBJ2-1	NA	NA	CASSQVGGLKRNEQFF	TGCGCCAGCAGCCAAGTGGGGGGGCTGAAACGGAATGAGCAGTTCTTC
TRBV5-1	TRBJ2-3	few	TRBD2	CASSSGTSGRAWDTQYF	TGCGCCAGCAGCTCCGGGACTAGCGGGAGGGCCTGGGATACGCAGTATTTT
TRBV10-3	TRBJ2-5	NA	NA	CAIKQGGETQYF	TGTGCCATCAAGCAGGGGGGAGAGACCCAGTACTTC
TRBV19	TRBJ2-5	many	TRBD1	CASSPNRGRETQYF	TGTGCCAGTAGTCCGAACAGGGGGAGGGAGACCCAGTACTTC
TRBV28	TRBJ2-6	NA	NA	CASSFEKSGANVLTF	TGTGCCAGCAGTTTTGAAAAATCAGGGGCCAACGTCCTGACTTTC
TRBV11-2	TRBJ1-1	few	TRBD1	CASSFPGTGRETEAFF	TGTGCCAGCAGCTTCCCTGGGACAGGGAGGGAGACTGAAGCTTTCTTT
TRBV28	TRBJ2-2	many	NA	CASSLWAGEDTGELFF	TGTGCCAGCAGTTTATGGGCAGGGGAGGACACCGGGGAGCTGTTTTTT
TRBV20-1	TRBJ1-2	many	NA	CSARDQGMEGGYTF	TGCAGTGCTAGAGATCAAGGGATGGAGGGCGGCTACACCTTC
TRBV5-1	TRBJ2-2	NA	NA	CASSLARGGNTGELFF	TGCGCCAGCAGCTTGGCCAGAGGGGGAAACACCGGGGAGCTGTTTTTT
TRBV4-3	TRBJ1-2	NA	TRBD1	CASSQDRDRPYGYTF	TGCGCCAGCAGCCAAGATCGGGACAGGCCCTATGGCTACACCTTC
TRBV6-8	TRBJ1-6	NA	NA	CASLRSPLHF	TGTGCCAGCCTGCGTTCACCCCTCCACTTT
TRBV5-1	TRBJ1-1	few	TRBD1	CASRPQMTGDIEAFF	TGCGCCAGCAGGCCGCAAATGACAGGGGATATCGAAGCTTTCTTT
TRBV12-3/TRBV12-4	TRBJ2-7	many	NA	CASRPTEQSYEQYF	TGTGCCAGCAGACCTACGGAGCAAAGCTACGAGCAGTACTTC
TRBV2	TRBJ2-1	NA	TRBD1	CASVGTEDVNEQFF	TGTGCCAGCGTAGGGACAGAGGACGTCAATGAGCAGTTCTTC